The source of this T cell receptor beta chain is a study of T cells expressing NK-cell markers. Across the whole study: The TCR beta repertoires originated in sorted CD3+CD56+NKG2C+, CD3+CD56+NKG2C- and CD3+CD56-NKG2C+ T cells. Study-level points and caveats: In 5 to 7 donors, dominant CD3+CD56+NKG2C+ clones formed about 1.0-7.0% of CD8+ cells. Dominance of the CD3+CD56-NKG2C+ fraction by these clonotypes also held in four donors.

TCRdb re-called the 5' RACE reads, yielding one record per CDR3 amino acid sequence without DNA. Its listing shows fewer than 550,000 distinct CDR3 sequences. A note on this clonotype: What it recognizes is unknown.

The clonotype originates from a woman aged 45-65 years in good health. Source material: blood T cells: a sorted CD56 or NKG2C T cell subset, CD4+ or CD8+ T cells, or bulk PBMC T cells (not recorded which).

This chain's CDR3 is CASSFKLYTGELFF. V and J are TRBV12-3 or TRBV12-4 and TRBJ2-2. The CDR3 contains 14 residues.